The rows below give T cell receptor beta chains drawn from one sample of a study of shared clonotypes between healthy human individuals. Profiling relied on immunoSEQ multiplex PCR, and the TCRdb table lists in-frame clones only, not all of them. The table has about 960,000 clones, more than 75% seen once. The sample taken for sequencing was memory CD4+ T cells sorted from blood. All receptors come from a man aged 18 to 35 in good health. Both conserved end residues are part of each CDR3. D genes are given only for firm matches. Clone size is stated in some rows and not others, as once, few, many or a class when expanded.

clone size	V gene	J gene	D gene	CDR3 DNA	CDR3 protein
NA	TRBV13	TRBJ2-5	NA	TGTGCCAGCAGCTTAGGGGACAGCCAAGAGACCCAGTACTTC	CASSLGDSQETQYF
NA	TRBV2	TRBJ2-1	NA	TGTGCCAGCAGTGGGGCGTTCTCTAAGGCCGATGAGCAGTTCTTC	CASSGAFSKADEQFF
NA	TRBV5-1	TRBJ1-5	NA	TGCGCCAGCAGCTTGGCAGGCGGAAGCAATCAGCCCCAGCATTTT	CASSLAGGSNQPQHF
NA	TRBV30	TRBJ2-5	TRBD1	TGTGCCTGGGGGACAGGCTTGAGGGAGACCCAGTACTTC	CAWGTGLRETQYF
NA	TRBV7-4	TRBJ1-2	NA	TGTGCCAGCAGCTTACCGGGGCCAGCTAACTATGGCTACACCTTC	CASSLPGPANYGYTF
NA	TRBV7-2	TRBJ2-1	TRBD2	TGTGCCAGCAGCTCACAGCGGGAGTTGTCGTTCTTC	CASSSQRELSFF
NA	TRBV29-1	TRBJ2-2	NA	TGCAGCGTTGAAGGCCCCCCTCTGGGGGAGCTGTTTTTT	CSVEGPPLGELFF
NA	TRBV27	TRBJ1-5	NA	TGTGCCAGCAGTTTTTCAGGGACCAATCAGCCCCAGCATTTT	CASSFSGTNQPQHF
NA	TRBV6-1	TRBJ1-6	NA	TGTGCCAGCAGTGAAAGGGGGGAAGTACGTGTGTATTCACCCCTCCACTTT	CASSERGEVRVYSPLHF
NA	TRBV28	TRBJ2-1	NA	TGTGCCAGCAGTGCAACAGGGTCCTACAATGAGCAGTTCTTC	CASSATGSYNEQFF
NA	TRBV5-1	TRBJ2-5	NA	TGCGCCAGCAGCTTAAGGGACCCAGTCCAACCCCAGTACTTC	CASSLRDPVQPQYF
once	TRBV6-1	TRBJ1-5	TRBD1	TGTGCCAGCATCCCCAGGGGGCCCGGCAATCAGCCCCAGCATTTT	CASIPRGPGNQPQHF
few	TRBV18	TRBJ2-7	NA	TGTGCCAGCTCACTTTTAAGCGGTGGGGGTGTTGAGAAGCAGTACTTC	CASSLLSGGGVEKQYF
NA	TRBV19	TRBJ2-3	NA	TGTGCCAGCCGACCGTCTAGCACAGATACGCAGTATTTT	CASRPSSTDTQYF
once	TRBV9	TRBJ2-1	NA	TGTGCCAGCACCCTAGGGGCGGGCCTATACAATGAGCAGTTCTTC	CASTLGAGLYNEQFF
NA	TRBV5-6	TRBJ2-7	NA	TGTGCCAGCAGTGTGACCGGGATTCCCTACGAGCAGTACTTC	CASSVTGIPYEQYF
NA	TRBV2	TRBJ2-4	NA	TGTGCCAGCAGTGAAAGGGAATCCTTGCCCAAAAACATTCAGTACTTC	CASSERESLPKNIQYF
NA	TRBV5-6	TRBJ2-1	TRBD2	TGTGCCAGCAGCTTTACCGGGACTAGCTTTTACAATGAGCAGTTCTTC	CASSFTGTSFYNEQFF
few	TRBV5-6	TRBJ1-5	TRBD1	TGTGCCAGCAGCAGAAAAGGACAGGGGATCAATCAGCCCCAGCATTTT	CASSRKGQGINQPQHF
NA	TRBV15	TRBJ1-1	NA	TGTGCCACCAGCATTCCTCCGGTGGGGGCGGGTTCCTCTGAAGCTTTCTTT	CATSIPPVGAGSSEAFF
NA	TRBV7-9	TRBJ2-1	TRBD2	TGTGCCAGCAGCTTAACGCTAGCGGCCTACAATGAGCAGTTCTTC	CASSLTLAAYNEQFF
NA	TRBV27	TRBJ2-5	TRBD2	TGTGCCAGCAGTCGGGGACTAGCGGGGGATAAAGAGACCCAGTACTTC	CASSRGLAGDKETQYF
NA	TRBV5-1	TRBJ1-3	NA	TGCGCCAGCAGCGGTTCCGCGGGGGGTTTAGGAAACACCATATATTTT	CASSGSAGGLGNTIYF
NA	TRBV2	TRBJ2-1	TRBD1	TGTGCCAGCAGCACGGGACAGGGTAGCAATGAGCAGTTCTTC	CASSTGQGSNEQFF
NA	TRBV19	TRBJ1-2	TRBD1	TGTGCCAGTAGTATGGACAGGGAGGGCAACTATGGCTACACCTTC	CASSMDREGNYGYTF
NA	TRBV5-4	TRBJ2-5	TRBD2	TGTGCCAGCAGCCAGGGCCGGGGCCTAGCGGGGGAGACCCAGTACTTC	CASSQGRGLAGETQYF
few	TRBV2	TRBJ1-1	NA	TGTGCCAGCAGTGATCGGGGGATCACTGAAGCTTTCTTT	CASSDRGITEAFF
NA	TRBV11-2	TRBJ1-5	NA	TGTGCCAGCAGCTTAGCTGGCAATCAGCCCCAGCATTTT	CASSLAGNQPQHF
NA	TRBV7-9	TRBJ2-4	TRBD2	TGTGCCAGCAGCGTAACTAGCGGGGGAAAAAACATTCAGTACTTC	CASSVTSGGKNIQYF
NA	TRBV6-1	TRBJ2-7	TRBD1	TGTGCCAGCAGTGCGGACAGGGCCAACTCCTACGAGCAGTACTTC	CASSADRANSYEQYF
NA	TRBV7-2	TRBJ2-3	NA	TGTGCCAGCAGTTATACCCGGGGTACGCAGTATTTT	CASSYTRGTQYF
NA	TRBV7-2	TRBJ1-2	TRBD1	TGTGCCAGCAGCTTAGCGTCGGACAGGGGTTATGGCTACACCTTC	CASSLASDRGYGYTF
NA	TRBV5-3	TRBJ2-7	NA	TGTGCCAGAAGCTTGACGGGTCGCCCCTACGAGCAGTACTTC	CARSLTGRPYEQYF
many	TRBV29-1	TRBJ1-1	TRBD1	TGCAGCGTTGTTTGGACAGGGCCGGAAGCTTTCTTT	CSVVWTGPEAFF